Each of the 12 T cell receptor beta chains below was sequenced from the same sample in a study of cytotoxic CD8 clonotypes in ibrutinib-treated CLL. Sequenced by immunoSEQ multiplex PCR; TCRdb stores in-frame clones only, minus some. Here the sample spans around 30,000 clones, approximately 57% being singletons. The source material was PBMCs, sampled before ibrutinib treatment. All receptors derive from a human donor with chronic lymphocytic leukemia.

The chain uses TRBV6-5 and TRBJ1-6; D gene unclear. The CDR3 totals 14 residues. V was pared by 0 bases and J by 7 bases, with 7 bases between. CDR1 is MNHEY, CDR2 SVGAGI, per germline. The CDR3 nucleotides read TGTGCCAGCAGTTACTCCGTTGGGAATTCACCCCTCCACTTT. Translated: CASSYSVGNSPLHF.

The V and J genes are TRBV5-1 and TRBJ2-5, with 8 bases that match TRBD1. Germline CDR1 and CDR2: SGHRS and YFSETQ. V shed 5 bases, J shed 3 bases, and the junction held 9 bases outside the gene matches. The CDR3 runs to 15 residues. The CDR3 DNA reads TGCGCCAGCAGTTCCACGGACAGGGTAGAAGAGACCCAGTACTTC. Amino acids: CASSSTDRVEETQYF.

The chain carries TRBV5-1 and TRBJ2-1; D gene uncertain. The germline gives CDR1 SGHRS, CDR2 YFSETQ. V was clipped by 3 bases and J by 5 bases, with 9 bases between them. The CDR3 has 13 amino acids. This chain's CDR3 is CASSWPPNNEQFF. In DNA form, the CDR3 reads TGCGCCAGCAGCTGGCCCCCAAACAATGAGCAGTTCTTC.

This clone has more than one count but fewer than ten. This chain links TRBV5-4 with TRBJ1-2; a weak D match, TRBD1 (5 bases). The V and J ends lost 2 bases and 1 base respectively, with 9 bases between them. Looked up from germline, CDR1 is SGHNT and CDR2 is YYREEE (reference sequence). The CDR3 runs 14 residues. This CDR3 reads CASSFKGVNYGYTF. In nucleotides, the CDR3 is TGTGCCAGCAGCTTCAAAGGGGTTAACTATGGCTACACCTTC.

The chain employs TRBV5-1 and TRBJ2-3; no clear D. The germline V gene has CDR1 SGHRS and CDR2 YFSETQ. The CDR3 extends over 15 amino acids. With 0 bases removed from V and 6 bases from J, the gap between germline ends came to 14 bases. Written as DNA, the CDR3 is TGCGCCAGCAGCTTGGGCCTACCCCTTAGGGATACGCAGTATTTT. It codes for CASSLGLPLRDTQYF.

This chain uses TRBV9 with TRBJ2-3; 7 nucleotides line up with TRBD2. Losses at the gene ends were 0 bases for V and 4 bases for J; bases not matched to a gene: 8. Germline CDR1 is SGDLS and CDR2 is YYNGEE. This CDR3 is built from 16 residues. For the CDR3, the DNA is TGTGCCAGCAGCGTAGAGGGAGCGGGAATGCCAGATACGCAGTATTTT. Translation: CASSVEGAGMPDTQYF. Full variable domain (rest looked up from reference TRBV9 and TRBJ2-3): DSGVTQTPKHLITATGQRVTLRCSPRSGDLSVYWYQQSLDQGLQFLIQYYNGEERAKGNILERFSAQQFPDLHSELNLSSLELGDSALYFCASSVEGAGMPDTQYFGPGTRLTVL.

The rearrangement joins TRBV5-1 to TRBJ2-7, with TRBD2 matching 7 bases. CDR1 SGHRS and CDR2 YFSETQ come from the germline V gene. With V trimmed by 2 bases and J by 3 bases, 8 bases remained unmatched. This CDR3 region has 15 residues. CDR3 coding DNA: TGCGCCAGCAGCTTCTTCGCGGGGGTCGGCTACGAGCAGTACTTC. This codes for CASSFFAGVGYEQYF.

The chain employs TRBV11-2 and TRBJ2-5; D assignment may be TRBD1 or TRBD2 (5 bases each). The CDR3 spans 16 residues. Deletions cut 4 bases from V and 0 bases from J, with 15 bases between. In germline, CDR1 is SGHAT, CDR2 FQNNGV. As DNA, the CDR3 is TGTGCCAGCAGCTCGACCTACTGGGACCACCAAGAGACCCAGTACTTC. It codes for CASSSTYWDHQETQYF.

The chain recombines TRBV5-1 with TRBJ2-7; 15 nucleotides match TRBD2. V was clipped by 4 bases and J by 4 bases; unmatched bases: 6. The V gene's germline CDR1 is SGHRS and CDR2 YFSETQ. The length of the CDR3 is 16 residues. The CDR3 DNA sequence: TGCGCCAGCAGCCCGGGACTAGCGGGGGGTACGTACGAGCAGTACTTC. Protein sequence: CASSPGLAGGTYEQYF.

The V gene is TRBV9, the J gene TRBJ2-1; 9 nucleotides align to TRBD1. V lost 6 bases to trimming and J lost 5 bases; unmatched junction nucleotides: 6. Per the germline V gene, CDR1 is SGDLS and CDR2 is YYNGEE. This CDR3 is built from 14 residues. CDR3 sequence reads: CASNRDRDDNEQFF. The CDR3 DNA reads TGTGCCAGCAACCGGGACAGGGACGACAATGAGCAGTTCTTC.

The J gene is TRBJ1-2, the V gene TRBV6-6; unclear D gene. The germline V and J ends were trimmed by 7 bases and 4 bases, with 7 bases remaining between them. Germline V lookup: CDR1 MNHNY, CDR2 SVGAGI (reference sequence). CDR3 length: 11 residues. The CDR3 here is CASTLSYGYTF. The CDR3 DNA is TGTGCCAGCACTCTATCCTATGGCTACACCTTC.

Sample share makes this clone medium-sized. The chain carries TRBV9 and TRBJ1-2; TRBD1 matches 7 bases. With V trimmed by 3 bases and J by 7 bases, 12 bases remained unmatched. Germline values: CDR1 SGDLS, CDR2 YYNGEE. The CDR3 covers 15 residues. The CDR3 DNA reads as TGTGCCAGCAGCGCTTCGGGACAGCCGGCGGGTGGCTACACCTTC. It is translated as CASSASGQPAGGYTF.